This is a list of T cell receptor beta chains from one sample in a study of T cell responses to AZD1222 COVID-19 vaccine. This table comes from immunoSEQ multiplex PCR, and its TCRdb copy is limited to in-frame clones, with some not included. Of approximately 170,000 clones in the sample, roughly nine tenths are singletons; the top ten hold about 6.9%. Sequenced here: peripheral blood, sampled on day 0 of AZD1222 vaccination. All receptors come from an adult in good health. Each CDR3 is given with its conserved first and last residue. Fields, in order: J gene, V gene, CDR3 protein.

>TRBJ1-2|TRBV5-1
CASSWSGVGYTF
>TRBJ2-5|TRBV6-5
CASKRQGDQETQYF
>TRBJ2-1|TRBV9
CASSVIVGGSDEQFF
>TRBJ2-7|TRBV9
CASSVVDRGYEQYF
>TRBJ2-2|TRBV3-1/TRBV3-2
CASSQFLAGELFF
>TRBJ2-7|TRBV28
CASSLLTGWTYEQYF
>TRBJ2-1|TRBV7-2
CASRTSGVNEQFF
>TRBJ1-3|TRBV18
CASSPPDHSGNTIYF
>TRBJ1-4|TRBV5-8
CASSVGQGYEKLFF
>TRBJ1-1|TRBV4-1
CASSLSQGMNTEAFF
>TRBJ2-7|TRBV19
CASSIDGESYEQYF
>TRBJ2-7|TRBV30
CAWSVSRLALTYEQYF
>TRBJ2-7|TRBV29-1
CSVEDKGYEQYF
>TRBJ2-5|TRBV6-5
CASSIPETGTQYF
>TRBJ1-1|TRBV20-1
CSASSTGEGTEAFF
>TRBJ2-7|TRBV4-1
CASSQSGTGGYEQYF
>TRBJ1-3|TRBV27
CASSTFRQSSGNTIYF
>TRBJ1-2|TRBV6-5
CASRPTPGHLLYTF
>TRBJ2-7|TRBV2
CASSEAQGTSGEQYF
>TRBJ2-3|TRBV7-3
CASSSPRSALSTDTQYF
>TRBJ2-3|TRBV7-8
CASSGLAGLADTQYF
>TRBJ1-5|TRBV19
CASSTTAYSNQPQHF
>TRBJ2-1|TRBV15
CATSRGLMGARYNEQFF
>TRBJ2-1|TRBV7-3
CASSLTGLAGVNEQFF
>TRBJ1-2|TRBV5-1
CASSLDSWDYGYTF
>TRBJ1-6|TRBV7-2
CASSLAGGYNSPLHF
>TRBJ1-5|TRBV6-2/TRBV6-3
CASSLDSGSNQPQHF
>TRBJ2-5|TRBV6-2/TRBV6-3
CASSYGGGTETQYF
>TRBJ2-6|TRBV5-1
CASSLERSGANVLTF
>TRBJ1-1|TRBV7-2
CASSSAGSMNTEAFF
>TRBJ1-3|TRBV7-9
CASSLSTARRSGNTIYF
>TRBJ2-5|TRBV19
CASSAVWGEETQYF
>TRBJ2-6|TRBV9
CASSSYTGTSANVLTF
>TRBJ2-4|TRBV27
CASSLAGGLTNIQYF
>TRBJ2-7|TRBV4-2
CASSQLPGLAVYEQYF
>TRBJ2-3|TRBV18
CASSHTRASGKKSTDTQYF
>TRBJ1-1|TRBV5-1
CASSFRGLPTEAFF
>TRBJ1-4|TRBV28
CASSFGRTGFDANEKLFF
>TRBJ2-3|TRBV29-1
CSVEDTQYF
>TRBJ1-1|TRBV7-2
CASSGHMNTEAFF
>TRBJ1-4|TRBV27
CASSLSRARNEKLFF
>TRBJ1-2|TRBV7-9
CASSPRTGGAYYGYTF
>TRBJ2-1|TRBV6-2/TRBV6-3
CASSYLSDEQFF
>TRBJ2-5|TRBV5-1
CASSLGTEGETQYF
>TRBJ1-2|TRBV30
CAWGWGGGYTF
>TRBJ2-3|TRBV13
CASSSRDGSTDTQYF
>TRBJ2-2|TRBV2
CASRVAGGPFETGELFF
>TRBJ1-3|TRBV7-2
CASSLDGGRNTIYF
>TRBJ2-7|TRBV18
CASSPGLDRGPYEQYF
>TRBJ2-7|TRBV12-1
CASSFGTGPYEQYF